The 16 T cell receptor beta chains listed next were all sequenced from one sample in a study of tumor-infiltrating lymphocytes in primary liver carcinoma. TCR beta cDNA was made from around 460 ng total RNA with a constant-region primer. Slightly modified ARM-PCR with three nested multiplex PCR rounds yielded TCR beta libraries. The two initial PCR rounds, around 11 cycles each, used TRBV1-TRBV30 forward and C-beta reverse primers. TCRdb recomputed calls from the multiplex PCR reads with MiXCR, one row per CDR3 protein. This sample has approximately 110,000 distinct CDR3 sequences, with roughly three fifths found just once. Co-extraction yielded RNA and DNA from around 20-30 mg of unsorted bulk tissue. Sequenced: liver tumor tissue from sampling region 1. Subset specified: tumor region T1, superior pole. The receptors were gathered from a woman aged 55-70 years with primary liver carcinoma and hepatitis B virus infection.

This clonotype has ten or more counts. The chain is built from TRBV29-1 and TRBJ2-7; 10 bases are shared with TRBD1. There are 19 residues in the CDR3. In germline, CDR1 is SQVTM, CDR2 ANQGSEA. The V segment lost 4 bases and the J segment 3 bases; nucleotides outside the gene matches: 21. The CDR3 DNA follows: TGCAGCGTTGTAGGTGACAAGCGAGGGGGGACAGGGGCGGGCTACGAGCAGTACTTC. Translating it yields CSVVGDKRGGTGAGYEQYF.

V is TRBV11-1 and J is TRBJ2-5; maybe TRBD2 (5 bases). Germline CDR1 is SGHAT and CDR2 is FQDESV (reference sequence). The V gene lost 5 bases and the J gene lost 4 bases, with 26 bases spanning the gap. This CDR3 has 18 amino acids. In DNA form, the CDR3 reads TGTGCCAGCAGCCACGGTAGAGTGGGAGAGACAACCAGAGAGACCCAGTACTTC. Residues: CASSHGRVGETTRETQYF.

The table lists this clonotype with many counts. The chain has TRBV12-3 or TRBV12-4 and TRBJ2-1, with D possibly TRBD1 on 6 matching bases. V was clipped by 6 bases and J by 6 bases, with 21 bases between them. The CDR3 length is 16 residues. CDR3 nucleotide sequence: TGTGCCAGCAGACGACTACAGGGAGTATTGTCCAATGAGCAGTTCTTC. Protein sequence: CASRRLQGVLSNEQFF.

In its sample, this clonotype was seen a few times. This chain connects TRBV6-1 to TRBJ2-7; D perhaps matches TRBD2 (5 bases). CDR3 size: 15 residues. Germline values: CDR1 MNHNS, CDR2 SASEGT. V lost 7 bases to trimming and J lost 4 bases, with 20 bases between them. The CDR3 is CASNPGLPRVYEQYV. CDR3 DNA sequence: TGTGCCAGCAACCCGGGATTACCAAGGGTATACGAGCAGTACGTC.

On this clonotype itself: A much larger clonotype is one base distant, so this may be a read error. The rearrangement joins TRBV29-1 to TRBJ2-5; possible D gene TRBD2, 6 bases. This CDR3 spans 15 amino acids. Trimming left V 4 bases short and J 5 bases short, with 20 bases between. Germline assignment: CDR1 SQVTM and CDR2 ANQGSEA. In nucleotides, the CDR3 is TGCAGCGTTGCGGCCGATGAGACTGGAGGGGAGACCCAGTACTTC. The encoded protein is CSVAADETGGETQYF.

Note on this clonotype: One base away lies a much larger clone, so this may be a sequencing read error. The final CDR3 position lacks the conserved phenylalanine or tryptophan, pointing to a likely read error. V is TRBV10-3 and J is TRBJ1-1, with a weak D call TRBD1 (6 bases). With 3 bases removed from V and 1 base from J, the gap between germline ends came to 12 bases. Germline CDR1 is ENHRY and CDR2 is SYGVKD. This CDR3 is 15 amino acids long. This chain's CDR3 is CAISDAQQGNTEAFS. CDR3 DNA sequence: TGTGCCATCAGTGATGCTCAACAGGGGAACACTGAAGCTTTCTCT.

To note about this clonotype: One junction end does not reproduce the germline sequence, and a read error may be involved. The V call is TRBV29-1, the J call TRBJ2-3; possibly TRBD2 for D (6 bases). Per germline, CDR1 SQVTM and CDR2 ANQGSEA. The CDR3 totals 13 residues. The CDR3 protein is CSVSIGSADRQYF. The CDR3 DNA reads TGCAGCGTTTCTATCGGGAGTGCAGATAGGCAGTATTTT.

In its sample, this clonotype was seen a few times. A much bigger clone sits one base away, suggesting this may be a read error. This chain uses TRBV6-6 with TRBJ2-5; 7 bases match TRBD2. Per germline, CDR1 MNHNY and CDR2 SVGAGI (reference sequence). The CDR3 is 15 amino acids. This CDR3 reads CATQRAKRDSETRYF. CDR3 DNA sequence: TGTGCCACCCAACGTGCGAAGCGGGATAGTGAGACCCGGTACTTC.

In the case of this clonotype: A read error may be the cause here, since a much bigger clone is one base away. The V call is TRBV6-5, the J call TRBJ1-2; D unresolved. The CDR3 totals 14 residues. Germline CDR1 reads MNHEY; CDR2 reads SVGAGI. CDR3 protein: CGSSDEAPGGGYTF. CDR3 nucleotides: TGTGGCAGCAGCGACGAGGCCCCGGGTGGTGGCTACACCTTC.

Worth noting for this clonotype: Sequence at one end of the junction differs from germline and may be a read error. This chain links TRBV29-1 with TRBJ2-7, with D possibly matching TRBD2 (6 bases). CDR1 SQVTM and CDR2 ANQGSEA come from the germline V gene. The CDR3 consists of 14 residues. The CDR3 here is CSVALGTGGYEQYF. For the CDR3, the DNA is TGCAGCGTTGCCCTAGGGACTGGCGGGTACGAACAGTACTTC.

Only a few counts were recorded for this clonotype. The chain employs TRBV28 and TRBJ1-1; TRBD1 is a possible D gene (5 bases). Trimming shortened V by 6 bases and J by 0 bases, and 11 bases separated the two germline ends. Germline CDR1 is MDHEN and CDR2 is SYDVKM. The CDR3 consists of 14 residues. CDR3 residues: CASRLGRMNTEAFF. CDR3 in DNA: TGTGCCAGCAGACTGGGACGGATGAACACTGAAGCTTTCTTT. The variable domain in full, completed from reference TRBV28 and TRBJ1-1, reads DVKVTQSSRYLVKRTGEKVFLECVQDMDHENMFWYRQDPGLGLRLIYFSYDVKMKEKGDIPEGYSVSREKKERFSLILESASTNQTSMYLCASRLGRMNTEAFFGQGTRLTVV.

Remarks on this clonotype: With a much larger clone just one base away, this may be a read error. In this CDR3 the conserved last residue, phenylalanine or tryptophan, is missing, so a read error is likely. This sequence joins TRBV12-3 or TRBV12-4 and TRBJ2-1, with unresolved D. The CDR3 has 14 amino acids. Trimming removed 5 bases at V and 3 bases at J, with 11 bases between. In nucleotides, the CDR3 is TGTGCCAGCAGTAAACCAGGCAGCTACAATGAGCAGTTCCTC. It yields the protein CASSKPGSYNEQFL.

V and J are TRBV7-8 and TRBJ1-1; D not certain. The CDR3 sequence is 14 residues long. V was trimmed by 2 bases and J by 1 base, leaving 8 bases between them. Germline values: CDR1 SGHVS, CDR2 FQNEAQ. Here the CDR3 DNA reads TGTGCCAGCAGCTTAAGAGTTTCGAACACTGAAGCTTTCTTT. Translating it yields CASSLRVSNTEAFF.

About this clonotype: The junction and the germline gene differ at one end; a read error may be behind it. CDR3 residues: CASSPEGGSGNAIYF. The CDR3 bases are TGCGCCAGCAGCCCCGAGGGCGGCTCTGGAAACGCCATATATTTC. The chain uses TRBV5-1 and TRBJ1-3, with D uncertain. CDR1 and CDR2 from the germline V gene are SGHRS and YFSETQ. The CDR3 has 15 amino acids.

In this sample, this clonotype turned up a few times. The V gene is TRBV11-3, the J gene TRBJ2-5; D may correspond to TRBD1 or TRBD2 (5 bases each). V was cut by 5 bases and J by 0 bases, with 13 bases left in between. Germline CDR1 reads SGHNT; CDR2 reads YENEEA. The CDR3 has 15 residues. CDR3 coding DNA: TGTGCCAGCAGCCCCCGGATGGGACACCAAGAGACCCAGTACTTC. Translated, it gives CASSPRMGHQETQYF.

Turning to this clonotype: A read error may explain this, as a much larger clone is one base away. The CDR3 is CASSLEGIEQYF. Written as DNA, the CDR3 is TGTGCCAGCAGCCTAGAGGGAATCGAGCAGTACTTC. The gene calls are TRBV7-9 and TRBJ2-7, with D perhaps matching TRBD2 (5 bases). Trimming removed 5 bases from V and 6 bases from J, with 11 bases in between. The CDR3 is 12 amino acids. CDR1 and CDR2 from the germline V gene are SEHNR and FQNEAQ (reference sequence).